What follows are 11 T cell receptor beta chains derived from one specimen sequenced in a study of control samples from healthy donors and cancer patients. Repertoires were generated with immunoSEQ multiplex PCR, while TCRdb's copy carries only in-frame clones and drops some. In the table there are 130,000 or so clones, around 94% of which are singletons. The sample consisted of blood. The receptors shown here come from a man aged 40-50 years in good health.

J is TRBJ2-5 and V is TRBV28; TRBD2 matches at 11 bases. The V and J ends lost 4 bases and 4 bases, in that order; junction bases with no gene match: 14. The CDR3 contains 18 residues. Germline V gene data show CDR1 as MDHEN and CDR2 as SYDVKM. CDR3 sequence: CASSSPWLAGGASETQYF. The CDR3 DNA reads as TGTGCCAGCAGTTCTCCTTGGCTAGCGGGAGGAGCATCAGAGACCCAGTACTTC.

V gene TRBV6-1 combines with J gene TRBJ2-7; weak D call: TRBD2 (6 bases). This CDR3 spans 16 amino acids. The V end lost 3 bases, the J end lost 0 bases, and 15 bases lay between the germline ends. CDR1 MNHNS and CDR2 SASEGT come from the germline V gene. The CDR3 loop reads CASSDPSAGLSYEQYF. Here the CDR3 DNA reads TGTGCCAGCAGTGACCCGTCAGCGGGCCTCTCCTACGAGCAGTACTTC.

In DNA form, the CDR3 reads TGTGCCAGCAGCCAGGGTAGTAGCTCCTACGAGCAGTACTTC. This gives the protein CASSQGSSSYEQYF. The chain couples TRBV14 to TRBJ2-7; D is unclear. The ends were cut back, 3 bases at V and 0 bases at J, with 9 bases in the middle. The germline CDR1 and CDR2 sequences are SGHDN and FVKESK. The CDR3 has 14 amino acids.

The genes are TRBV6-2 or TRBV6-3 and TRBJ1-1; D might be TRBD1 (6 bases). The CDR3 has 12 residues. Trimming stripped 4 bases from V and 10 bases from J, with 13 bases between. Germline V gene sequence: CDR1 MNHEY, CDR2 SVGEGT. CDR3 amino acids: CASSSGAAGAFF. The CDR3 coding sequence is TGTGCCAGCAGTTCAGGGGCCGCGGGAGCTTTCTTT.

V and J are TRBV11-2 and TRBJ1-4; 7 nucleotides match TRBD1. CDR1 is SGHAT and CDR2 is FQNNGV in the germline V gene. V lost 3 bases to trimming and J lost 5 bases; unmatched junction nucleotides: 3. The CDR3 sequence is 14 residues long. This CDR3 is CASSFGTVNEKLFF. The DNA for the CDR3 is TGTGCCAGCAGCTTCGGGACAGTCAATGAAAAACTGTTTTTT.

Only a few counts were recorded for this clone. Distinct nucleotide sequences in the sample also encode this CDR3. The chain uses TRBV7-9 and TRBJ2-7; TRBD1 might be the D (5 bases). Germline CDR1 reads SEHNR; CDR2 reads FQNEAQ (reference sequence). This CDR3 spans 12 amino acids. Deletions cut 5 bases from V and 3 bases from J, with 8 bases between. The CDR3 is CASSPQDYEQYF. CDR3 sequence (DNA): TGTGCCAGCAGCCCACAGGACTACGAGCAGTACTTC.

V gene TRBV4-2 combines with J gene TRBJ2-7, with no clear D. The length of the CDR3 is 14 residues. Germline lookup yields CDR1 LGHNA and CDR2 YNFKEQ. V lost 0 bases and J 2 bases, leaving 8 bases between the germline ends. As DNA, the CDR3 is TGTGCCAGCAGCCAAGAAGTCCTAGCCTACGAGCAGTACTTC. Its translation is CASSQEVLAYEQYF.

The rearrangement uses TRBV6-6 and TRBJ1-5; D is possibly TRBD1 (5 bases). From germline, CDR1 is MNHNY and CDR2 SVGAGI (reference sequence). V was clipped by 4 bases and J by 1 base, with 8 bases between them. The CDR3 runs to 14 residues. CDR3 residues: CASSSDTSNQPQHF. The CDR3 region has the DNA TGTGCCAGCAGTTCGGACACGAGCAATCAGCCCCAGCATTTT.

V and J are TRBV6-5 and TRBJ1-1; 10 nucleotides match TRBD1. There are 14 residues in the CDR3. Per the germline V gene, CDR1 is MNHEY and CDR2 is SVGAGI. The trim removed 8 bases at V and 7 bases at J, leaving 10 bases unmatched. The CDR3 is CASGPGQGTGEAFF. CDR3 DNA sequence: TGTGCCAGCGGTCCGGGACAGGGGACCGGTGAAGCTTTCTTT.

The chain combines TRBV5-6 with TRBJ2-2; D is unresolved. CDR1 and CDR2 (germline): SGHDT, YYEEEE. Trimming stripped 2 bases from V and 2 bases from J, with 10 bases between. CDR3 length equals 15 residues. The CDR3 here is CASSFAGPNTGELFF. The DNA for the CDR3 is TGTGCCAGCAGCTTCGCCGGACCAAACACCGGGGAGCTGTTTTTT.

The chain employs TRBV5-4 and TRBJ1-6; D call uncertain. CDR3 length equals 15 residues. Trimming cost V 1 base and J 5 bases, with 10 bases left between them. Germline CDR1 is SGHNT and CDR2 is YYREEE (reference sequence). Here the CDR3 reads CASSLPGGDNSPLHF. The CDR3 region has the DNA TGTGCCAGCAGCTTGCCCGGCGGGGATAATTCACCCCTCCACTTT.